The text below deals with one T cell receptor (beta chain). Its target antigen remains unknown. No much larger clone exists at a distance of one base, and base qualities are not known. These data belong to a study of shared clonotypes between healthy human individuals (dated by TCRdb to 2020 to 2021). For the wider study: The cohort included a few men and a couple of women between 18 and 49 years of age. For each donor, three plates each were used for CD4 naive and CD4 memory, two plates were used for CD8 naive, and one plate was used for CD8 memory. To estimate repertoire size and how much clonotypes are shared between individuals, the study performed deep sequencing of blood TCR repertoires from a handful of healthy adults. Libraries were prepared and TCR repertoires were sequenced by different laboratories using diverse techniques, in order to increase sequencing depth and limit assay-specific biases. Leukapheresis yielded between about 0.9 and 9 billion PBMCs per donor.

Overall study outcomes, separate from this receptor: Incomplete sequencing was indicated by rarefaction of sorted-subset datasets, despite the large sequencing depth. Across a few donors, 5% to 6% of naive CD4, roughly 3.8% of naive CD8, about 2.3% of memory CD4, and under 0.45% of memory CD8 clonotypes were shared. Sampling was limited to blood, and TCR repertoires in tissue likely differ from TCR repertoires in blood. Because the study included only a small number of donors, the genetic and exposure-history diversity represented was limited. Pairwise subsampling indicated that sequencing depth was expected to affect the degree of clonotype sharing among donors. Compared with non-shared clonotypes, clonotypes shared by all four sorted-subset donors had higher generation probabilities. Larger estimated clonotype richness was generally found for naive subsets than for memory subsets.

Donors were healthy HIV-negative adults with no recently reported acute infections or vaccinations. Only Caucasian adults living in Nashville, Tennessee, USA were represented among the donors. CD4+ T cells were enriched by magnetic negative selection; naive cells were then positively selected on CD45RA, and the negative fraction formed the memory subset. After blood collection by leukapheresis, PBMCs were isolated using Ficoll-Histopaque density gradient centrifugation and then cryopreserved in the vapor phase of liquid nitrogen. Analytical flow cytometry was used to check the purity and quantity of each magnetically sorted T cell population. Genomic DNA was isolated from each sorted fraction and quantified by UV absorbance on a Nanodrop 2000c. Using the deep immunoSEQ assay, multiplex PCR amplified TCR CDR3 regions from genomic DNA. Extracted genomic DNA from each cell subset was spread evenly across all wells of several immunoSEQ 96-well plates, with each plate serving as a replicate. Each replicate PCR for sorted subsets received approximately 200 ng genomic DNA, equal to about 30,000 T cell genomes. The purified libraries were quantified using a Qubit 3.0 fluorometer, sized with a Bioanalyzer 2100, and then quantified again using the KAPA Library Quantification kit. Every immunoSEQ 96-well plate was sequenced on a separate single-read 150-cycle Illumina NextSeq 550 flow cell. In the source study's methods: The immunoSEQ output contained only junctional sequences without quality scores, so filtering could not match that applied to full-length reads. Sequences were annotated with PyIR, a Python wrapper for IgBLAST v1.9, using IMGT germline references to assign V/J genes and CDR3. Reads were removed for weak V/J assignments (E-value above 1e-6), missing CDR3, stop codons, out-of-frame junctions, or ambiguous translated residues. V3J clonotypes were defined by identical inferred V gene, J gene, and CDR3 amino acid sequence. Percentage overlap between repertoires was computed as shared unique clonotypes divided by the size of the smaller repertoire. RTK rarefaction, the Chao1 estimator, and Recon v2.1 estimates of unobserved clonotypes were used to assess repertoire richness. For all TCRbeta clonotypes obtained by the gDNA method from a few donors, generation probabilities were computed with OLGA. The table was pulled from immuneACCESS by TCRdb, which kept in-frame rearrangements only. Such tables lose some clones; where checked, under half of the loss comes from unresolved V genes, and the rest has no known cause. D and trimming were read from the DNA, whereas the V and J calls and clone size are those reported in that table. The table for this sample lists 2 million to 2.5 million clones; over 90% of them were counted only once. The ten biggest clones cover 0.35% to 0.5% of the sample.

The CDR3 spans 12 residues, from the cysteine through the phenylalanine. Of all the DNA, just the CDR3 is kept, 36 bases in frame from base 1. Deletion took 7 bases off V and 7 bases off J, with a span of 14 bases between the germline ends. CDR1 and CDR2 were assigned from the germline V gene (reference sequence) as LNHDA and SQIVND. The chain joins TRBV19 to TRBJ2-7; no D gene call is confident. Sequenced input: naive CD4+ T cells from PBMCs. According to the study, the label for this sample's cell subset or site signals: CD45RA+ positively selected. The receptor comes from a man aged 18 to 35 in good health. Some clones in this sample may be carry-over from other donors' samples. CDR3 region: CASNFWSSEQYF. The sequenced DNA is TGTGCCAGTAATTTTTGGTCCTCGGAGCAGTACTTC.